One sample yielded the 24 T cell receptor beta chains listed below, sequenced in a study of cytotoxic CD8 clonotypes in ibrutinib-treated CLL. Assay: immunoSEQ multiplex PCR; the TCRdb copy retains only in-frame clones and omits some. The sample has fewer than 300,000 clones; 65% to 85% are singletons. Sequences were derived from PBMCs, sampled at disease progression, from a patient treated with ibrutinib. These receptor sequences come from a human donor with chronic lymphocytic leukemia.

This chain uses TRBV5-1 with TRBJ2-7, with a possible D match to TRBD1 (6 bases). Trimming stripped 5 bases from V and 9 bases from J, with 18 bases between. Germline V CDR1 and CDR2: SGHRS, YFSETQ. CDR3 length equals 13 residues. The CDR3 reads CASRLGQPYLQYF. The CDR3 nucleotides read TGCGCCAGCAGACTGGGACAACCTTATTTGCAGTACTTC.

The chain combines TRBV10-1 with TRBJ2-5; the D gene is possibly TRBD2 (6 bases). The germline CDR1 and CDR2 sequences are WNHNN and SYGVQD (reference sequence). V lost 7 bases to trimming and J lost 7 bases, with 16 bases between them. The length of the CDR3 is 13 residues. Here the CDR3 DNA reads TGCGCCAGCACGGGGGATGGGGGAGGGACCCAGTACTTC. Protein sequence: CASTGDGGGTQYF.

This clone came up once. J is TRBJ1-1 and V is TRBV15, with D perhaps matching TRBD1 (5 bases). Trimming removed 3 bases at V and 3 bases at J, with 8 bases between. Looked up from germline, CDR1 is LNHNV and CDR2 is YYDKDF (reference sequence). This CDR3 has 13 amino acids. The CDR3 DNA is TGTGCCACCAGCAGGACAGCCTACACTGAAGCTTTCTTT. It yields the protein CATSRTAYTEAFF.

This chain uses TRBV6-5 with TRBJ2-3, with D maybe TRBD2 (5 bases). In germline, CDR1 is MNHEY, CDR2 SVGAGI. The germline V and J ends were trimmed by 0 bases and 0 bases, with 7 bases remaining between them. This CDR3 has 15 amino acids. Here the CDR3 reads CASSYSRTSTDTQYF. The CDR3 bases are TGTGCCAGCAGTTACTCGAGGACTAGCACAGATACGCAGTATTTT.

The chain carries TRBV7-9 and TRBJ2-2; 12 nucleotides agree with TRBD1. V shed 5 bases and J 6 bases; nucleotides not matched to a gene: 7. Germline CDR1 and CDR2: SEHNR and FQNEAQ (reference sequence). This CDR3 comprises 16 residues. The DNA for the CDR3 is TGTGCCAGCAGCAAACCCGGGACAGGGGGCCCCGGGGAGCTGTTTTTT. Translating gives CASSKPGTGGPGELFF.

A remark on this clone: The junction and the germline gene differ at one end; a read error may be behind it. The V call is TRBV7-6, the J call TRBJ2-3, with 10 bases lining up with TRBD2. In germline, CDR1 is SGHVS, CDR2 FNYEAQ. The CDR3 spans 17 residues. CDR3 nucleotide sequence: TGTGCCAGCAGCCTAGCCCCGCCTAGCGGGAGCGTCGATACGCAGTATTTT. Amino acid sequence: CASSLAPPSGSVDTQYF.

A word on this clone: This probably arose from a read error, given a far larger clone one base away. Other nucleotide sequences from this sample produce the same CDR3. The V call is TRBV6-1, the J call TRBJ1-5; D gene ambiguous. In germline, CDR1 is MNHNS, CDR2 SASEGT. The CDR3 covers 15 residues. Here the CDR3 reads CASSDAGYSNQPQHF. For the CDR3, the DNA is TGCGCCAGCAGTGATGCAGGTTATAGCAATCAGCCCCAGCATTTT.

This rearrangement joins TRBV25-1 to TRBJ2-1, with TRBD2 matching over 9 bases. V lost 7 bases to trimming and J lost 9 bases; unmatched junction nucleotides: 10. Germline-derived CDR1 and CDR2 are MGHDK and SYGVNS. The CDR3 totals 14 residues. The CDR3 DNA follows: TGTGCCAGCACTGGATTAGCGGGAGACGTTGAGCAGTTCTTC. Residues: CASTGLAGDVEQFF.

This chain links TRBV19 with TRBJ2-3, with D uncertain. Germline V gives CDR1 LNHDA, CDR2 SQIVND (reference sequence). Trimming removed 0 bases from V and 3 bases from J, with 13 bases in between. CDR3 length equals 16 residues. CDR3 sequence: CASSIDRGSVTDTQYF. For the CDR3, the DNA is TGTGCCAGTAGTATAGATCGCGGCTCGGTAACAGATACGCAGTATTTT.

As DNA, the CDR3 is TGTGCCAGCCGACAGGGCGGGTACTACGAGCAGTACTTC. It is translated as CASRQGGYYEQYF. The chain has TRBV6-5 and TRBJ2-7; 7 bases match TRBD1. The CDR3 extends over 13 amino acids. Trimming took 8 bases from V and 3 from J; bases not matched to a gene: 7. Germline V gene sequence: CDR1 MNHEY, CDR2 SVGAGI.

The V and J genes are TRBV28 and TRBJ2-7; no reliable D call. V lost 6 bases and J lost 0, with 15 bases in between. Germline CDR1 reads MDHEN; CDR2 reads SYDVKM. The CDR3 extends over 15 amino acids. The CDR3 spells CASSRRFVSSYEQYF. DNA of the CDR3: TGTGCCAGCAGCCGAAGGTTTGTGAGCTCCTACGAGCAGTACTTC.

This rearrangement joins TRBV6-1 to TRBJ2-5; a weak D match, TRBD2 (5 bases). Trimming took off 0 bases at V and 5 bases at J, with 7 bases between the two ends. Germline V gene sequence: CDR1 MNHNS, CDR2 SASEGT. This CDR3 contains 13 residues. Here the CDR3 reads CASSEAWRETQYF. Here the CDR3 DNA reads TGTGCCAGCAGTGAAGCTTGGAGGGAGACCCAGTACTTC.

The chain links TRBV5-1 to TRBJ2-7; D gene uncertain. The CDR3 totals 12 residues. Germline values: CDR1 SGHRS, CDR2 YFSETQ. The V end lost 4 bases, the J end lost 9 bases, and 14 bases lay between the germline ends. CDR3 in DNA: TGCGCCAGCAGCCCCCTCGGCCCGGGGCAGTACTTC. Amino acids: CASSPLGPGQYF. Using reference TRBV5-1 and TRBJ2-7 for the parts outside the CDR3, the full variable domain is KAGVTQTPRYLIKTRGQQVTLSCSPISGHRSVSWYQQTPGQGLQFLFEYFSETQRNKGNFPGRFSGRQFSNSRSEMNVSTLELGDSALYLCASSPLGPGQYFGPGTRLTVT.

The chain links TRBV25-1 to TRBJ2-7, with D tentatively TRBD2 (5 bases). Germline V lookup: CDR1 MGHDK, CDR2 SYGVNS. This CDR3 spans 16 amino acids. The V end was cut by 9 bases, the J end by 6 bases, with 27 bases between. CDR3: CASSELGPGNTFEQYF. Here the CDR3 DNA reads TGTGCCAGTTCTGAATTAGGCCCGGGGAACACTTTCGAGCAGTACTTC.

This clone has just one count. The chain carries TRBV9 and TRBJ1-2; no clear D. V dropped 3 bases and J dropped 3 bases, with 12 bases sitting between them. This CDR3 spans 14 amino acids. Germline CDR1 is SGDLS and CDR2 is YYNGEE. The DNA for the CDR3 is TGTGCCAGCAGCGCGGACTGGTTGGACTATGGCTACACCTTC. Encoded protein: CASSADWLDYGYTF.

CDR3 region: CASSLWPYNEQFF. CDR3 sequence (DNA): TGTGCCAGCAGCTTATGGCCCTACAATGAGCAGTTCTTC. The V gene is TRBV7-9, the J gene TRBJ2-1; D ambiguous. Germline assignment: CDR1 SEHNR and CDR2 FQNEAQ (reference sequence). The CDR3 totals 13 residues. V shed 2 bases and J shed 2 bases, with 4 bases lying between them.

In this sample, this clone turned up a few times. The chain uses TRBV4-1 and TRBJ2-2; D ambiguous. The V gene lost 4 bases and the J gene lost 7 bases, with 10 bases spanning the gap. Germline V gives CDR1 MGHRA, CDR2 YSYEKL. The CDR3 spans 13 residues. The CDR3 reads CASSPKDGGELFF. Written as DNA, the CDR3 is TGCGCCAGCAGCCCCAAGGATGGCGGGGAGCTGTTTTTT.

This chain uses TRBV6-1 with TRBJ1-1; D remains unclear. CDR3 length equals 12 residues. V was trimmed by 3 bases and J by 6 bases, leaving 8 bases between them. Germline V gene sequence: CDR1 MNHNS, CDR2 SASEGT. As DNA, the CDR3 is TGTGCCAGCAGTGACGCGCACCCTGAAGCTTTCTTT. Translated, it gives CASSDAHPEAFF.

This chain joins TRBV2 and TRBJ1-4; tentatively, D is TRBD1 (6 bases). This CDR3 spans 18 amino acids. Germline V CDR1 and CDR2: SNHLY, FYNNEI. Trimming shortened V by 0 bases and J by 2 bases, and 16 bases separated the two germline ends. CDR3 bases: TGTGCCAGCAGTGAAGCGGCGGTACAGGGAAACACTAATGAAAAACTGTTTTTT. Translation gives CASSEAAVQGNTNEKLFF.

The chain links TRBV27 to TRBJ1-2; D is ambiguous. The CDR3 totals 15 residues. Germline loops: CDR1 MNHEY, CDR2 SMNVEV (reference sequence). The V end was cut by 5 bases, the J end by 4 bases, with 17 bases between. CDR3 in amino acids: CASSVDFFGRYGYTF. Here the CDR3 DNA reads TGTGCCAGCAGTGTGGACTTCTTTGGCCGCTATGGCTACACCTTC.

The J gene is TRBJ2-2, the V gene TRBV7-9; a possible D gene is TRBD2 (5 bases). Trimming shortened V by 5 bases and J by 7 bases, and 17 bases separated the two germline ends. Per the germline V gene, CDR1 is SEHNR and CDR2 is FQNEAQ (reference sequence). The CDR3 is 15 residues long. The CDR3 loop is CASSLLGIVLGELFF. The CDR3 coding sequence is TGTGCCAGCAGCCTACTCGGGATCGTCCTCGGGGAGCTGTTTTTT.

V usage is TRBV5-3 and J usage is TRBJ2-1; D is undetermined. TRBV5-3 is identified as an open reading frame with a role that is uncertain. The germline V and J ends were trimmed by 4 bases and 4 bases, with 3 bases remaining between them. The CDR3 loop spans 11 amino acids. The CDR3 DNA is TGTGCCAGAAGCACGTACAATGAGCAGTTCTTC. Translating gives CARSTYNEQFF.

Only a few counts were recorded for this clone. The DNA for the CDR3 is TGTGCCAGCTCACCGGGACAGGGGAATTGGGAGACCCAGTACTTC. Translated: CASSPGQGNWETQYF. The chain couples TRBV18 to TRBJ2-5, with TRBD1 identical over 10 bases. CDR3 length equals 15 residues. From germline, CDR1 is KGHSH and CDR2 LQKENI. The trim removed 3 bases at V and 5 bases at J, leaving 6 bases unmatched.

V gene TRBV4-1 combines with J gene TRBJ2-1; 13 bases agree with TRBD2. V lost 1 base to trimming and J lost 4 bases; unmatched junction nucleotides: 4. CDR3 size: 17 residues. Germline V lookup: CDR1 MGHRA, CDR2 YSYEKL. This CDR3 reads CASSQAQGLAGYNEQFF. CDR3 in DNA: TGCGCCAGCAGCCAAGCCCAGGGACTAGCGGGATACAATGAGCAGTTCTTC.